This is a list of T cell receptor beta chains from one sample in a study of T-cell memory formation after mild COVID-19. TCRdb reanalysed the 5' RACE reads using MiXCR and keeps one entry per CDR3 protein. Here the sample spans 75,000 to 95,000 distinct CDR3 sequences, 13% being singletons. Sequencing was carried out using PBMCs or a T cell subset sorted from them (not recorded which). These receptors were collected from an adult woman who had mild COVID-19 (a few samples of this study predate the infection). Cell type and time point are not known. CDR3s include the opening cysteine and the closing phenylalanine or tryptophan. Fields, in order: clone size, J gene, CDR3 length, V gene, D gene, CDR3 protein, CDR3 DNA. The D gene is left open where the match is weak. Only some rows state a clone size, as once, few, many or a class for expanded clones.

>few|TRBJ2-7|14|TRBV5-1|NA
CASSPGASSYEQYF
TGCGCCAGCAGCCCGGGGGCTAGCTCCTACGAGCAGTACTTC
>NA|TRBJ2-1|15|TRBV3-1|NA
CASNSLWGAGDEQFF
TGTGCCAGCAACTCTCTGTGGGGGGCCGGGGATGAGCAGTTCTTC
>NA|TRBJ2-5|12|TRBV7-9|TRBD1
CASRGGLETQYF
TGTGCCAGCCGAGGGGGCCTGGAGACCCAGTACTTC
>NA|TRBJ2-7|16|TRBV7-9|TRBD2
CASSWASGGAIDEQYF
TGTGCCAGCAGCTGGGCTAGCGGGGGGGCCATCGACGAGCAGTACTTC
>few|TRBJ2-2|14|TRBV12-3/TRBV12-4|NA
CASSLGSATGELFF
TGTGCCAGCAGTTTGGGGTCTGCCACCGGGGAGCTGTTTTTT
>few|TRBJ1-2|14|TRBV7-9|NA
CASSLVSAFYGYTF
TGTGCCAGCAGCTTAGTCAGCGCGTTCTATGGCTACACCTTC
>few|TRBJ2-7|13|TRBV5-6|NA
CASSLANSYEQYF
TGTGCCAGCAGCTTGGCTAACAGCTACGAGCAGTACTTC
>NA|TRBJ2-7|12|TRBV12-3/TRBV12-4|NA
CASSRDTYEQYF
TGTGCCAGCAGTCGTGACACCTACGAGCAGTACTTC
>few|TRBJ2-1|15|TRBV7-6|NA
CASSHSRTPYNEQFF
TGTGCCAGCAGCCATAGCCGGACTCCTTACAATGAGCAGTTCTTC
>NA|TRBJ2-3|14|TRBV12-3/TRBV12-4|NA
CASSFGGGTDTQYF
TGTGCCAGCAGCTTTGGGGGAGGCACAGATACGCAGTATTTT
>NA|TRBJ1-1|15|TRBV4-1|TRBD1
CASSPIDRAVGEAFF
TGCGCCAGCAGCCCGATAGACAGGGCGGTAGGGGAAGCTTTCTTT
>NA|TRBJ2-1|18|TRBV5-1|TRBD2
CASSLILGLAVSYNEQFF
TGCGCCAGCAGCTTAATACTCGGCCTAGCGGTGTCCTACAATGAGCAGTTCTTC
>many|TRBJ2-3|15|TRBV7-8|NA
CASSHSGSTGDTQYF
TGTGCCAGCAGCCATAGCGGCTCAACGGGGGATACGCAGTATTTT
>few|TRBJ2-3|14|TRBV7-6|NA
CASTLGRGVDTQYF
TGTGCCAGCACACTGGGCAGGGGCGTAGATACGCAGTATTTT
>NA|TRBJ2-7|17|TRBV12-3/TRBV12-4|TRBD2
CASSFKLASGDSYEQYF
TGTGCCAGCAGTTTTAAGCTAGCTAGCGGGGACTCCTACGAGCAGTACTTC
>NA|TRBJ2-5|14|TRBV20-1|NA
CSARDQGRKETQYF
TGCAGTGCTAGAGATCAGGGCAGGAAAGAGACCCAGTACTTC
>NA|TRBJ1-1|15|TRBV4-1|NA
CASSQGAGMNTEAFF
TGCGCCAGCAGCCAAGGGGCGGGCATGAACACTGAAGCTTTCTTT
>NA|TRBJ2-3|12|TRBV7-9|NA
CASSLPADTQYF
TGTGCCAGCAGCTTACCGGCAGATACGCAGTATTTT
>NA|TRBJ2-2|12|TRBV5-6|NA
CASSWGSRELFF
TGTGCCAGCAGCTGGGGGTCCCGGGAGCTGTTTTTT
>NA|TRBJ2-1|16|TRBV12-3/TRBV12-4|TRBD2
CASSLARGSPSGEQFF
TGTGCCAGCAGTTTAGCCCGCGGGAGTCCCAGCGGTGAGCAGTTCTTC
>few|TRBJ2-5|15|TRBV7-9|NA
CASSEPGQPRETQYF
TGTGCCAGCAGCGAGCCGGGACAACCAAGGGAGACCCAGTACTTC
>NA|TRBJ2-7|17|TRBV4-1|TRBD2
CASSQAAPLAGLGEQYF
TGCGCCAGCAGCCAAGCCGCACCGCTAGCGGGGTTGGGGGAGCAGTACTTC
>NA|TRBJ1-2|16|TRBV5-6|NA
CASSSNIPTARYGYTF
TGTGCCAGCAGCTCCAACATACCGACAGCCCGTTATGGCTACACCTTC
>many|TRBJ2-3|12|TRBV7-9|NA
CASSFQGDTQYF
TGTGCCAGCAGCTTCCAGGGGGATACGCAGTATTTT
>NA|TRBJ2-7|14|TRBV3-1|NA
CASSQGLEFLEQYF
TGTGCCAGCAGCCAAGGCCTAGAATTTCTCGAGCAGTACTTC
>few|TRBJ2-1|15|TRBV9|TRBD2
CASSVSGISYNEQFF
TGTGCCAGCAGCGTTAGCGGGATCTCCTACAATGAGCAGTTCTTC
>few|TRBJ2-2|18|TRBV7-9|TRBD1
CASSSRDREPTNTGELFF
TGTGCCAGCAGCTCCCGGGACAGGGAACCGACGAACACCGGGGAGCTGTTTTTT
>few|TRBJ1-1|13|TRBV5-1|TRBD1
CASGGQQNTEAFF
TGCGCCAGCGGGGGACAGCAGAACACTGAAGCTTTCTTT
>few|TRBJ2-2|17|TRBV9|NA
CASSVEGSIPNTGELFF
TGTGCCAGCAGCGTTGAAGGGTCGATCCCCAACACCGGGGAGCTGTTTTTT
>many|TRBJ2-2|15|TRBV5-1|NA
CASSAGTTNTGELFF
TGCGCCAGCAGCGCAGGGACCACGAACACCGGGGAGCTGTTTTTT
>few|TRBJ2-7|13|TRBV5-6|NA
CASSFQGWREQYF
TGTGCCAGCAGCTTTCAGGGTTGGAGGGAGCAGTACTTC
>few|TRBJ2-6|16|TRBV7-9|NA
CASSVRQSSGANVLTF
TGTGCCAGCAGCGTACGACAGAGCTCTGGGGCCAACGTCCTGACTTTC
>NA|TRBJ2-7|13|TRBV20-1|NA
CSARDDPSYEQYF
TGCAGTGCTAGAGATGACCCGTCCTACGAGCAGTACTTC
>few|TRBJ2-7|13|TRBV27|NA
CASSLSRTYEQYF
TGTGCCAGCAGTTTAAGCCGGACATACGAGCAGTACTTC
>NA|TRBJ2-7|14|TRBV9|TRBD1
CASSENRGSYEQYF
TGTGCCAGCAGCGAAAACAGGGGTTCCTACGAGCAGTACTTC
>few|TRBJ2-1|18|TRBV20-1|TRBD2
CSARDVGGFTSSYNEQFF
TGCAGTGCTAGAGATGTGGGAGGGTTTACAAGCTCCTACAATGAGCAGTTCTTC
>NA|TRBJ2-6|17|TRBV11-2|TRBD1
CATDPRDRAYGANVLTF
TGTGCCACCGACCCCCGGGACAGGGCTTACGGGGCCAACGTCCTGACTTTC
>few|TRBJ2-7|13|TRBV14|NA
CASSQGAGGEQYF
TGTGCCAGCAGCCAAGGGGCTGGGGGCGAGCAGTACTTC
>NA|TRBJ2-1|17|TRBV24-1|NA
CATSEAGTPLHYNEQFF
TGTGCCACCAGTGAAGCCGGGACACCACTCCACTACAATGAGCAGTTCTTC
>many|TRBJ2-3|13|TRBV23-1|NA
CASSQGIADTQYF
TGCGCCAGCAGTCAGGGGATCGCGGATACGCAGTATTTT
>NA|TRBJ1-5|14|TRBV9|NA
CASSGGNFNQPQHF
TGTGCCAGCAGCGGGGGCAACTTCAATCAGCCCCAGCATTTT
>NA|TRBJ1-6|14|TRBV3-1|NA
CASSQEEAGSPLHF
TGTGCCAGCAGCCAAGAGGAAGCGGGTTCACCCCTCCACTTT
>many|TRBJ2-3|12|TRBV12-3/TRBV12-4|NA
CASSLYTDTQYF
TGTGCCAGCAGTTTGTATACAGATACGCAGTATTTT
>NA|TRBJ2-7|15|TRBV7-9|NA
CASSFHSGPADEQYF
TGTGCCAGCAGCTTCCATTCGGGACCCGCGGACGAGCAGTACTTC